This TCR beta chain was obtained from a study of blood T cell repertoires in COVID-19. Across the study: Spain, Italy and the United States supplied samples that represented acute and convalescent COVID-19. In each case, the material was cDNA or gDNA derived from T cells, B-cell-depleted T cells, or PBMCs.

The CDR3 runs to 14 residues. The V and J ends lost 0 bases and 1 base respectively, with 5 bases between them. Germline V gene data show CDR1 as KGHSH and CDR2 as LQKENI. Original analysis: Scientists estimated how many nucleated cells there were by amplifying reference gene primers. The protocol was immunoSEQ multiplex PCR, while the TCRdb copy is restricted to in-frame clones and leaves out a portion. The DNA gave D and trimming, while V, J and clone size come from that table. Seen here are about 180,000 clones, roughly 85% observed once, and the top ten hold approximately 11%. The chain uses TRBV18 and TRBJ2-3; tentative D call: TRBD1 (5 bases). The clonotype was recovered from a human donor with active or convalescent COVID-19. The donor label of this sample is uncertain. The source material was peripheral blood. The CDR3 sequence is CASSPPGRTDTQYF. The CDR3 DNA reads as TGTGCCAGCTCACCACCGGGGCGCACAGATACGCAGTATTTT.